The source of this T cell receptor (beta chain) is a study of blood T cell repertoires in COVID-19. Study-level information: T cells, B-cell-depleted T cells, or PBMCs provided the cDNA or gDNA that served as material.

Enrolment of Seattle patients took place during active infection, and they were followed longitudinally. Per the original methods: Reference gene primer amplification gave nucleated cell count estimates. Only in-frame clones appear in the TCRdb table, and some are missing; sequencing was by immunoSEQ multiplex PCR. That table is the source of V, J and clone size, and D and trimming were worked out from the DNA. The sample has around 270,000 clones; 85% to 90% are singletons. V gave up 7 bases and J gave up 1 base, with 15 bases separating them. The CDR3 length is 15 residues. Germline CDR1 reads KGHDR; CDR2 reads SFDVKD.

The origin of this receptor is a woman aged 60-75 years with COVID-19, enrolled during active disease. The chain recombines TRBV24-1 with TRBJ1-1; tentative D call: TRBD1 (6 bases). The specimen was peripheral blood. CDR3 sequence reads: CATSGQRPKNTEAFF. For the CDR3, the DNA is TGTGCCACCAGCGGACAGAGACCGAAGAACACTGAAGCTTTCTTT.